This TCR beta chain originates from a study of cytomegalovirus exposure and HLA in healthy donors. The study, taken as a whole, reports: Despite most TCR sequences being rare, some public TCRs occurred in many donors. Common viral pathogens seemed, in a later analysis, to connect with several of the most significant clusters.

For this clone: Its antigen is still unknown.

CDR1 LNHDA and CDR2 SQIVND come from the germline V gene (reference sequence). V gave up 5 bases and J gave up 1 base, with 11 bases separating them. This CDR3 is 15 amino acids long. The PCR ran on 60 Vbeta and 13 Jbeta primers. Libraries were prepared by immunoSEQ multiplex PCR; TCRdb keeps only in-frame clonotypes and omits some of them. The top ten clones hold around 4% of a sample with some 120,000 clones, around three quarters of them seen once. The J gene is TRBJ2-2, the V gene TRBV19; no definite D call. The sequenced sample was PBMCs. This TCR was sampled from a man aged 40-55 years in good health and CMV-seronegative. CDR3 residues: CASSSNNKNTGELFF. In nucleotides, the CDR3 is TGTGCCAGTAGTTCAAACAATAAGAACACCGGGGAGCTGTTTTTT.